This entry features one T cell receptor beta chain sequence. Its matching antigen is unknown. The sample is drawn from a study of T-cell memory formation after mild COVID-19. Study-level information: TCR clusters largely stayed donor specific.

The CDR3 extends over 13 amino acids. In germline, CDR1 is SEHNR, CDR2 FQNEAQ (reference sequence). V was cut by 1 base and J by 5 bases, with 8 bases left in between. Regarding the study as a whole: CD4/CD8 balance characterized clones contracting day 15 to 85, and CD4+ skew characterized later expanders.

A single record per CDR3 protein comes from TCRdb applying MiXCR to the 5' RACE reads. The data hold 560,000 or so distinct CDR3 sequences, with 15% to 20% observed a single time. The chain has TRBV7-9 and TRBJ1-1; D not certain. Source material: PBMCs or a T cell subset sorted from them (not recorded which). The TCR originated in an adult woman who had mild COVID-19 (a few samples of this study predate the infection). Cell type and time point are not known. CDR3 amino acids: CASSLVRRTEAFF. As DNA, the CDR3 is TGTGCCAGCAGCTTAGTGCGGCGGACTGAAGCTTTCTTT.